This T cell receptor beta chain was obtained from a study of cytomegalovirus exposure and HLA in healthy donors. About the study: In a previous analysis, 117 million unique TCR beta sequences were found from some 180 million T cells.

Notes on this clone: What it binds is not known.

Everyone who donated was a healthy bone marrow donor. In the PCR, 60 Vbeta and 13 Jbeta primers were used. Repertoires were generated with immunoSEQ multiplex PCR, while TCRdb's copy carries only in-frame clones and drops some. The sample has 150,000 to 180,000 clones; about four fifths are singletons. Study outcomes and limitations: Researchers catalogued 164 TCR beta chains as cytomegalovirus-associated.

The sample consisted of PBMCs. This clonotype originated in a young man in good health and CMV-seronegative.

The CDR3 spells CASSFQGARGGELFF. The CDR3, as DNA: TGCGCCAGCAGCTTCCAGGGGGCGAGGGGCGGGGAGCTGTTTTTT. The V gene is TRBV5-1, the J gene TRBJ2-2; 8 bases align to TRBD1. Germline assignment: CDR1 SGHRS and CDR2 YFSETQ. Trimming cost V 2 bases and J 7 bases; bases outside gene matches: 7. The CDR3 consists of 15 residues.